The T cell receptor (beta chain) described here comes from a study of cytomegalovirus exposure and HLA in healthy donors. General observations from the study: One variant, a missense change in DCLRE1C, was linked in a later analysis to TCR beta V- and J-gene trimming. The dataset shows that most TCR sequences were rare, while some public TCRs occurred in many donors. The CMV antigen specificity of a few CMV-associated chains was confirmed through in vitro analysis. It was reported in a later analysis that an Asian-associated ancestry cluster showed fewer N-insertions than the approximately 700-donor mean.

The CDR3 spans 16 residues. The ends lost 0 bases at V and 4 bases at J; junction bases unmatched: 3. CDR1 and CDR2 from the germline V gene are LGHNT and FRNRAP. The PCR contained 60 Vbeta and 13 Jbeta primers. Repertoires were generated with immunoSEQ multiplex PCR, while TCRdb's copy carries only in-frame clones and drops some. Of around 190,000 clones in the sample, more than 70% were seen once. About this clone itself: The antigen remains unidentified.

The V call is TRBV12-5, the J call TRBJ2-2; 9 nucleotides align to TRBD2. Input material: PBMCs. This sequence originates from a woman in her thirties or forties in good health and CMV-seronegative. As DNA, the CDR3 is TGTGCTAGTGGTTTGGTCAGGACTAGCGCCACCGGGGAGCTGTTTTTT. Translated, it gives CASGLVRTSATGELFF.